This T cell receptor (beta chain) was identified in a study of cytomegalovirus exposure and HLA in healthy donors. This clone was seen a few times. Here immunoSEQ multiplex PCR was the method, and the copy in TCRdb shows in-frame clones only, minus some. Found here are about 54,000 clones, around nine tenths of them singletons; the top ten hold about 8.1%. Germline CDR1 reads MGHRA; CDR2 reads YSYEKL. This CDR3 spans 13 amino acids. V lost 0 bases, J lost 9 bases, and 9 bases lay in between. This receptor was obtained from a woman between 18 and 29 years old in good health and CMV-seropositive. The gene calls are TRBV4-1 and TRBJ2-1; no reliable D call. Sequenced input: PBMCs. CDR3 region: CASSQDQASEQFF. The DNA for the CDR3 is TGCGCCAGCAGCCAAGATCAGGCAAGTGAGCAGTTCTTC.